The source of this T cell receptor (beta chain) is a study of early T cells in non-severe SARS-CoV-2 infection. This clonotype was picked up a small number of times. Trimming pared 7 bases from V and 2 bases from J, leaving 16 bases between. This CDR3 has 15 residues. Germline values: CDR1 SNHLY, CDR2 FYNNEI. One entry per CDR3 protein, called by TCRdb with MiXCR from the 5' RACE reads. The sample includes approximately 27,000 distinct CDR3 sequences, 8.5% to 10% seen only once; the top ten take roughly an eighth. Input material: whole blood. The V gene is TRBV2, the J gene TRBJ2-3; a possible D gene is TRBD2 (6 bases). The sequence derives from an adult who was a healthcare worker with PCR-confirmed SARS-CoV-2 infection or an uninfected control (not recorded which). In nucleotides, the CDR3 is TGTGCCAGCACCCGAGGGACTCAACCCACAGATACGCAGTATTTT. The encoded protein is CASTRGTQPTDTQYF.